This T cell receptor beta chain was captured by sequencing in a study of blood T cells in healthy people across ages (dated by TCRdb to 2014 to 2015). Concerning the study at large: Template switching captured roughly one uniquely barcoded TCR beta cDNA molecule per two T cells in model experiments. To track age-related changes in TCR beta repertoire diversity, the study relied on deep sequencing normalized with unique cDNA molecular identifiers. Donors were grouped into four age groups: young (average roughly 15 years), middle-aged (approximately 41), aged (approximately 67) and long-lived (around 80). To avoid experimental bias, donors of different ages were randomly spread across the sequencing lanes. Two additional independent replicas of 1 million unique cDNA reads from the same blood draw were analyzed for two donors (one aged 18 to 29 and one aged 80 or older). The paper as a whole reports these results and caveats: A strong correlation was found between observed TCR beta diversity and the percentage of naive T cells measured by flow cytometry. Estimates of total diversity from one million sequenced T cells were regarded as lower bounds and underestimates. Observed TCR beta diversity per million T cells fell roughly linearly with age, and a significant reduction was already apparent by age roughly 40. Because profiling used bulk unsorted PBMCs, naive and antigen-experienced compartments could not be compared conclusively. Because donor CMV infection status was unknown, age-related changes in expanded clonotypes were potentially confounded. Compared with the aged group, more naive CD4+ T cells, fewer expanded clones and increased TCR diversity were shown by the long-lived group, suggesting age selection.

At the junction V is shortened by 3 bases and J by 4 bases, with 12 bases in between. CDR1 and CDR2 are read off the germline V gene (reference sequence) as SEHNR and FQNEAQ. The CDR3 runs 15 amino acids, cysteine and phenylalanine included. Of all the DNA, just the CDR3 is kept, 45 bases in frame from base 1. The method was 5' RACE. Reads for this sample came from an Illumina HiSeq 2500. A second PCR of roughly 7 to 11 cycles was performed with a sample-barcoded 5' primer and a J-beta primer mix. A unique molecular identifier was introduced onto each TCR beta cDNA molecule by a template-switch 5' adaptor carrying 12 random nucleotides. At least 2.5 million CDR3-containing paired-end reads were obtained from each sample. All of the RNA was converted into first-strand cDNA using the Mint cDNA synthesis kit, with a TRBC-specific oligonucleotide serving as the primer. Following uracil-DNA glycosylase treatment, a first 18-cycle PCR with universal primers M1SS and BC2_uni_R was performed on all cDNA. Per the source publication's procedure: For normalization, 1 million high-quality reads, each with a distinct molecular identifier, were randomly selected from each sample. Reads sharing molecular identifiers were discarded rather than binned into consensus sequences. MiTCR, set to a Q25 quality threshold and the strictest error-elimination algorithm, was used for CDR3 identification, clonotype clustering and error correction. A nonparametric unseen species model with Euler transformation was used to estimate lower-bound total TCR beta diversity. The public reads were run again by TCRdb, first through fastp at Q25 and then through MiXCR, and only productive beta chains were kept. CDR3 protein duplicates are merged, each entry listing the most common genes and DNA. These V and J calls rely on TCRdb rather than the paper's analysis. Across this sample there are some 710,000 distinct CDR3 sequences, with roughly 20% seen only once. The top ten clonotypes cover 22% of the sample.

This clonotype showed up just a few times. Its antigen remains undetermined. Base quality data are lacking; no much larger clone is found one base away. Systemically healthy Caucasian individuals from Russia, around 39 in total and aged about 6 to 90 years, were included as donors. Each donor gave 9.5 to 10 milliliters of peripheral blood, drawn into EDTA-treated Vacutainer tubes. Ficoll-Paque density-gradient centrifugation was used to isolate PBMCs, with at least 6 million obtained per sample. Trizol reagent was used to extract total RNA from the PBMCs, yielding at least 5 micrograms per sample. Naive CD45RAhigh/CD27high T cell percentages were measured by flow cytometry on a PBMC aliquot from every donor.

The rearranged segments are TRBV7-9 and TRBJ1-4; the D gene identity is not certain. The receptor was derived from a man aged 65-85 years in good health. Sequencing used blood. The nucleotides are TGTGCCAGCAGCTTTCCCTCCAACGATAATGAAAAACTGTTTTTT. This translates into CASSFPSNDNEKLFF.